The clone carrying this T cell receptor beta chain was observed at least ten times. Its antigen is not identified. The sample comes from a study of breast tumors, draining lymph nodes, adjacent tissues. Axillary draining lymph nodes of breast cancer patients supplied the node samples. The study, taken as a whole, reports: Tumor and nontumor repertoires were significantly more similar in luminal-like than in basal-like breast cancer. Most tumor T cells seemingly derive from lymph node, then expand in tumor.

TCRdb ran MiXCR on the multiplex PCR reads and lists one entry per CDR3 protein. Among about 130,000 distinct CDR3 sequences listed, 15% to 20% were seen once. The sequence derives from a female donor with breast cancer. Some clones in this sample may be carry-over from other donors' samples. The sequencing sample was made of axillary lymph node tissue.

CDR3: CASSLVVGLAGGSYEQYF. CDR3 bases: TGCGCCAGCAGCTTGGTAGTCGGACTAGCGGGAGGGTCCTACGAGCAGTACTTC. V and J are TRBV5-1 and TRBJ2-7, with 15 bases matching TRBD2. Per the germline V gene, CDR1 is SGHRS and CDR2 is YFSETQ. V trimming: 0 bases; J trimming: 1 base; junction bases outside the gene matches: 5. The CDR3 consists of 18 residues.